This is a list of T cell receptor beta chains from one sample in a study of neoadjuvant nivolumab and ipilimumab in lung cancer. Sequencing was performed with immunoSEQ multiplex PCR; in TCRdb, only in-frame clones are kept and a portion is missing. The sample shows 15,000 to 20,000 clones, 60% to 85% of them seen only once. This specimen was tumor tissue, taken after neoadjuvant nivolumab, alone or with ipilimumab, at or shortly before surgery. These TCRs come from an adult with non-small cell lung cancer. CDR3s include the opening cysteine and the closing phenylalanine or tryptophan. The D gene is left open where the match is weak. Clone size is shown for a subset of rows, as once, few, many or a class of expanded clone.

size,J,V,D,CDR3,DNA
-,TRBJ1-6,TRBV4-3,-,CASSQESSYNSPLHF,TGCGCCAGCAGCCAAGAAAGCTCCTATAATTCACCCCTCCACTTT
-,TRBJ2-7,TRBV7-2,-,CASSPGAGRDEQYF,TGTGCCAGCAGCCCGGGGGCGGGGAGGGACGAGCAGTACTTC
few,TRBJ2-2,TRBV5-1,TRBD2,CASSLERGGLTGELFF,TGCGCCAGCAGCTTGGAGAGGGGAGGGCTGACCGGGGAGCTGTTTTTT
few,TRBJ1-4,TRBV4-3,-,CASSQRFATNEKLFF,TGCGCCAGCAGCCAGAGATTCGCAACTAATGAAAAACTGTTTTTT
-,TRBJ2-1,TRBV18,TRBD2,CASSYQGLAETFYNEQFF,TGTGCCAGCTCCTACCAGGGACTAGCGGAGACTTTCTACAATGAGCAGTTCTTC
-,TRBJ1-5,TRBV18,-,CASSPGGNQPQHF,TGTGCCAGCTCACCGGGTGGCAATCAGCCCCAGCATTTT
-,TRBJ1-5,TRBV19,TRBD1,CASTLTGRNQPQHF,TGTGCCAGTACCTTGACAGGGAGAAATCAGCCCCAGCATTTT
-,TRBJ1-5,TRBV2,-,CASSEEVSQPQHF,TGTGCCAGCAGTGAAGAAGTCTCACAGCCCCAGCATTTT
once,TRBJ1-6,TRBV30,TRBD1,CAWSTGTGWSPLHF,TGTGCCTGGTCGACCGGGACAGGGTGGTCACCCCTCCACTTT
medium-sized,TRBJ1-1,TRBV10-2,TRBD1,CASSESSPGGTEAFF,TGCGCCAGCAGTGAGTCTTCGCCAGGGGGCACTGAAGCTTTCTTT
-,TRBJ1-6,TRBV6-5,-,CASRGGLFINSPLHF,TGTGCCAGCCGCGGGGGCCTTTTCATTAATTCACCCCTCCACTTT
-,TRBJ2-3,TRBV5-4,-,CASSPTGPGATDTQYF,TGTGCCAGCAGCCCTACCGGACCGGGGGCCACAGATACGCAGTATTTT
few,TRBJ1-6,TRBV30,-,CAQGPGYNSPLHF,TGTGCCCAGGGGCCAGGGTATAATTCACCCCTCCACTTT
-,TRBJ2-7,TRBV7-2,-,CASSLLNEQYF,TGTGCCAGCAGCTTATTGAACGAGCAGTACTTC